Below, one T cell receptor beta chain is given with its context. The identical CDR3 is also encoded by other nucleotide sequences in the sample. Seattle cases were enrolled at active infection and followed longitudinally. Original analysis: Reference gene primer amplification yielded estimated nucleated cell counts. The protocol was immunoSEQ multiplex PCR, while the TCRdb copy is restricted to in-frame clones and leaves out a portion. The V and J calls and the clone size are those of that table, but D and trimming were determined from the DNA. The sample contains about 150,000 clones, 85% to 90% of which appear only once. This entry comes from a study of blood T cell repertoires in COVID-19. Looking at the study overall: Acute and convalescent COVID-19 specimens originated in the United States, Italy and Spain. From T cells, B-cell-depleted T cells, or PBMCs came the material, which was cDNA or gDNA.

The specimen was peripheral blood. The clonotype was recovered from a man younger than 35 with COVID-19, enrolled during active disease.

Written as DNA, the CDR3 is TGTGCCAGCAGTTTGAGCCGAAATCAGCCCCAGCATTTT. This encodes CASSLSRNQPQHF. The V and J genes are TRBV28 and TRBJ1-5; D ambiguous. V lost 3 bases, J lost 4 bases, and 7 bases lay in between. This CDR3 is 13 amino acids long. Germline CDR1 and CDR2: MDHEN and SYDVKM. The full variable domain, with the rest looked up from reference TRBV28 and TRBJ1-5, is DVKVTQSSRYLVKRTGEKVFLECVQDMDHENMFWYRQDPGLGLRLIYFSYDVKMKEKGDIPEGYSVSREKKERFSLILESASTNQTSMYLCASSLSRNQPQHFGDGTRLSIL.